Below are 27 T cell receptor beta chains sequenced from a single sample in a study of spatial heterogeneity in lung cancer. The time point is: sample taken at primary tumor resection. TCRs were sequenced from unsorted whole RNA of tumor, nontumor lung or PBMC. Via MiXCR, TCRdb re-called the 5' RACE reads, giving one row per CDR3 protein. The top ten hold 52% of the sample, which has some 11,000 distinct CDR3 sequences, roughly 4% seen once. The sample was PBMCs, taken at surgery. The receptors shown here come from a female donor with early-stage non-small cell lung cancer.

This clonotype was seen many times. The size of this beta chain means little, since it is a stray read in a library made for alpha chains. The V call is TRBV28, the J call TRBJ1-2; D uncertain. Trimming removed 2 bases at V and 6 bases at J, with 7 bases between. The CDR3 totals 12 residues. Germline V CDR1 and CDR2: MDHEN, SYDVKM. The CDR3 sequence is CASSLPKDGYTF. The CDR3 DNA follows: TGTGCCAGCAGTTTACCTAAGGATGGCTACACCTTC.

A few counts support this clonotype. With the library built for alpha chains, this beta chain is off target and its frequency is not meaningful. This chain joins TRBV4-2 and TRBJ1-2; TRBD1 might be the D (5 bases). The germline gives CDR1 LGHNA, CDR2 YNFKEQ. The CDR3 is 15 amino acids. The V end was cut by 1 base, the J end by 0 bases, with 9 bases between. As DNA, the CDR3 is TGTGCCAGCAGCCAAGCGGGGCAGTCTAACTATGGCTACACCTTC. Translating gives CASSQAGQSNYGYTF.

As concerns this clonotype: A single base separates this from a much larger clone, so it may be a read error. Because the library targeted alpha chains, this beta chain is an off-target read whose size means little. The rearrangement links TRBV20-1 to TRBJ2-5; D might be TRBD2 (5 bases). CDR1 and CDR2 from the germline V gene are DFQATT and SNEGSKA (reference sequence). Trimming left V 0 bases short and J 0 bases short, with 14 bases between. This CDR3 is 16 amino acids long. The CDR3 DNA follows: TGCAGTGCTAGAGATTTAGTAGCGACCAACCAAGAGACCCAGTACTTC. This encodes CSARDLVATNQETQYF.

The table lists this clonotype with many counts. This beta chain was picked up by a library intended for alpha chains and is off target, so its count carries little meaning. The DNA for the CDR3 is TGCAGCGTTGAAGTGGGGACTAGCGGGAGCGAGCAGTACTTC. Its protein product is CSVEVGTSGSEQYF. The V gene is TRBV29-1, the J gene TRBJ2-7; 14 bases align to TRBD2. Germline CDR1 reads SQVTM; CDR2 reads ANQGSEA. This CDR3 spans 14 amino acids. Trimming at V came to 1 base and at J to 6 bases, leaving 2 bases not matched to a gene.

In this sample, this clonotype turned up many times. The library was built for alpha chains, so this beta chain is an off-target read and its size means little. The rearrangement joins TRBV7-9 to TRBJ2-7; 10 bases map to TRBD1. The CDR3 spans 14 residues. Germline lookup yields CDR1 SEHNR and CDR2 FQNEAQ (reference sequence). V dropped 3 bases and J dropped 5; count of bases not matched to a gene: 4. This chain's CDR3 is CASSFPGQGNEQYF. In DNA form, the CDR3 reads TGTGCCAGCAGCTTTCCGGGACAGGGGAACGAGCAGTACTTC.

This clonotype appeared many times. The size of this beta chain means little, since it is a stray read in a library made for alpha chains. This chain connects TRBV7-3 to TRBJ2-3; 8 positions agree with TRBD2. V lost 2 bases and J lost 1; bases outside the gene matches: 11. Germline V gene lookup returns CDR1 SGHTA and CDR2 FQGTGA. There are 18 residues in the CDR3. The CDR3 DNA reads TGTGCCAGCAGCTTAGGGGTTCTTGCGGGGGGCGGCACAGATACGCAGTATTTT. This gives the protein CASSLGVLAGGGTDTQYF.

As concerns this clonotype: This beta chain is an unintended read in a library built for alpha chains; its size means little. The rearrangement joins TRBV28 to TRBJ2-3; TRBD2 agrees at 10 bases. V dropped 6 bases and J dropped 3; count of bases not matched to a gene: 6. The CDR3 loop spans 15 amino acids. Looked up from germline, CDR1 is MDHEN and CDR2 is SYDVKM. CDR3: CASRSTSGKTDTQYF. CDR3 in DNA: TGTGCCAGCAGGTCCACTAGCGGGAAGACAGATACGCAGTATTTT.

This clonotype occurred many times. Within a library made for alpha chains, this beta chain is off target, and its count is uninformative. This chain links TRBV7-2 with TRBJ2-1; D uncertain. This CDR3 is built from 13 residues. Trimming cost V 1 base and J 0 bases, with 1 base left between them. Germline values: CDR1 SGHTA, CDR2 FQGNSA. The CDR3 bases are TGTGCCAGCAGCTTAGGCTCCTACAATGAGCAGTTCTTC. Its translation is CASSLGSYNEQFF.

This clonotype was counted many times. The size of this beta chain means little, since it is a stray read in a library made for alpha chains. In DNA form, the CDR3 reads TGTGCCAGCAGCAGGACTAGCCAAGAGACCCAGTACTTC. The encoded protein is CASSRTSQETQYF. V is TRBV6-5 and J is TRBJ2-5; TRBD2 matches at 7 bases. V shed 6 bases and J 1 base; nucleotides not matched to a gene: 2. The germline V gene encodes CDR1 MNHEY and CDR2 SVGAGI. There are 13 residues in the CDR3.

This clonotype has a count of ten or more. This beta chain is a stray sequence in a library constructed for alpha chains; its clone size is not meaningful. The chain carries TRBV7-9 and TRBJ2-7; 9 nucleotides align to TRBD2. V lost 0 bases and J lost 6; bases outside the gene matches: 9. In germline, CDR1 is SEHNR, CDR2 FQNEAQ (reference sequence). This CDR3 contains 16 residues. CDR3 region: CASSLALAGTVTEQYF. The CDR3 coding sequence is TGTGCCAGCAGCTTAGCTCTAGCGGGGACCGTTACCGAGCAGTACTTC.

In this sample, this clonotype turned up many times. This beta chain is an unintended read in a library built for alpha chains; its size means little. The chain recombines TRBV9 with TRBJ2-1; D could derive from TRBD1 or TRBD2 (5 bases each). The germline gives CDR1 SGDLS, CDR2 YYNGEE. V dropped 3 bases and J dropped 4 bases, with 17 bases sitting between them. The CDR3 length is 16 residues. In nucleotides, the CDR3 is TGTGCCAGCAGCGCCCGAGATCAGGGCGGGTACAATGAGCAGTTCTTC. It yields the protein CASSARDQGGYNEQFF.

This clonotype was seen many times. This beta chain represents an off-target read in a library built for alpha chains; its size is of limited meaning. This sequence joins TRBV5-1 and TRBJ2-7, with 7 bases aligning to TRBD1. Trimming took 0 bases from V and 5 from J; bases not matched to a gene: 5. Germline V gene sequence: CDR1 SGHRS, CDR2 YFSETQ. CDR3 length: 14 residues. CDR3 sequence: CASSLGQGWDEQYF. The CDR3 region has the DNA TGCGCCAGCAGCTTGGGACAGGGTTGGGACGAGCAGTACTTC.

As to this clonotype: Since it is a stray read in a library aimed at alpha chains, this beta chain has a size that is not meaningful. The genes are TRBV20-1 and TRBJ2-7, with 16 bases aligning to TRBD2. Trimming cost V 5 bases and J 0 bases; bases outside gene matches: 7. CDR3 size: 17 residues. Germline V gene sequence: CDR1 DFQATT, CDR2 SNEGSKA (reference sequence). This CDR3 is CSASPGLAGGSSYEQYF. CDR3 DNA sequence: TGCAGTGCTTCCCCGGGACTAGCGGGGGGGAGCTCCTACGAGCAGTACTTC.

This clonotype was observed many times. This beta chain is a stray sequence in a library constructed for alpha chains; its clone size is not meaningful. The chain employs TRBV5-1 and TRBJ2-7, with 11 positions matching TRBD1. The CDR3 runs 15 residues. CDR1 and CDR2 (germline): SGHRS, YFSETQ. Trimming cost V 4 bases and J 5 bases; bases outside gene matches: 8. The CDR3 loop reads CASSVHGTGGDEQYF. DNA for the CDR3: TGCGCCAGCAGCGTCCATGGGACAGGGGGGGACGAGCAGTACTTC.

This clonotype has a count of ten or more. In a library made to pick up alpha chains, this beta chain is a stray read with a size that means little. The chain recombines TRBV9 with TRBJ1-3, with D possibly being TRBD1 (5 bases). V gave up 0 bases and J gave up 0 bases, with 10 bases separating them. Germline CDR1 is SGDLS and CDR2 is YYNGEE. This CDR3 contains 16 residues. CDR3 protein: CASSVGGGGSGNTIYF. CDR3 coding DNA: TGTGCCAGCAGCGTAGGCGGCGGGGGCTCTGGAAACACCATATATTTT.

This clonotype was detected many times. This beta chain is an unintended read in a library built for alpha chains; its size means little. The chain has TRBV20-1 and TRBJ2-3, with D hard to call. There are 15 residues in the CDR3. CDR1 and CDR2 from the germline V gene are DFQATT and SNEGSKA (reference sequence). V was trimmed by 0 bases and J by 1 base, leaving 11 bases between them. CDR3 protein: CSARDQAGRTDTQYF. The CDR3 DNA reads as TGCAGTGCTAGAGATCAGGCAGGCCGCACAGATACGCAGTATTTT.

Many counts were recorded for this clonotype. Being off target in a library aimed at alpha chains, this beta chain has a size of little meaning. The rearrangement joins TRBV5-6 to TRBJ2-1, with 10 bases aligning to TRBD2. J gave up 6 bases and V 4 bases, and 10 bases lay outside the gene matches. This CDR3 is built from 16 residues. Germline V gene lookup returns CDR1 SGHDT and CDR2 YYEEEE. In DNA, the CDR3 is TGTGCCAGCAGCATCCGGCTAGCGGGAGAGGGCAATGAGCAGTTCTTC. The encoded protein is CASSIRLAGEGNEQFF.

In this sample, this clonotype turned up many times. Because this beta chain is a stray read in a library intended to capture alpha chains, its abundance should not be given much weight. DNA for the CDR3: TGTGCCAGCAGCCCTTCAGGGGCCTACTACGAGCAGTACTTC. Translated, it gives CASSPSGAYYEQYF. The J gene is TRBJ2-7, the V gene TRBV7-9; possibly TRBD1 for D (6 bases). This CDR3 has 14 residues. CDR1 is SEHNR, CDR2 FQNEAQ, per germline (reference sequence). The V end was cut by 5 bases, the J end by 3 bases, with 14 bases between.

A remark on this clonotype: As an off-target read in a library built for alpha chains, this beta chain has a frequency of little significance. The chain is built from TRBV5-4 and TRBJ1-2, with D hard to call. CDR1 is SGHNT, CDR2 YYREEE, per germline (reference sequence). There are 14 residues in the CDR3. The V and J ends lost 5 bases and 3 bases respectively, with 14 bases between them. The CDR3 coding sequence is TGTGCCAGCAGTCTTCCCTTCCGGGACTATGGCTACACCTTC. Its protein is CASSLPFRDYGYTF.

This clonotype was counted ten times or more. The library was built for alpha chains, so this beta chain is an off-target read and its size means little. The chain couples TRBV7-2 to TRBJ2-7; possible D gene TRBD1, 5 bases. Per germline, CDR1 SGHTA and CDR2 FQGNSA. V shed 5 bases and J shed 0 bases, with 11 bases lying between them. This CDR3 contains 14 residues. The CDR3 is CASSPRQGSYEQYF. The CDR3, as DNA: TGTGCCAGCAGCCCCCGGCAGGGCTCCTACGAGCAGTACTTC.

In its sample, this clonotype was seen many times. This beta chain lies outside the target of a library built for alpha chains; its clone size means little. This rearrangement joins TRBV20-1 to TRBJ2-1; the D gene is possibly TRBD2 (5 bases). From germline, CDR1 is DFQATT and CDR2 SNEGSKA (reference sequence). The ends were cut back, 6 bases at V and 3 bases at J, with 12 bases in the middle. This CDR3 has 13 residues. CDR3 in DNA: TGCAGTGCCAAATCCGGGAACTACAATGAGCAGTTCTTC. It yields the protein CSAKSGNYNEQFF.

The sample holds a few counts of this clonotype. In a library made to pick up alpha chains, this beta chain is a stray read with a size that means little. The chain carries TRBV20-1 and TRBJ2-1; 7 bases map to TRBD2. This CDR3 is 13 amino acids long. The V gene's germline CDR1 is DFQATT and CDR2 SNEGSKA (reference sequence). The CDR3 nucleotides are TGCAGCATGTGGGGGGGGACGGGCAATGAGCAGTTCTTC. Its protein product is CSMWGGTGNEQFF.

This clonotype was seen ten or more times. A library prepared for alpha chains yielded this beta chain as an off-target read; its size is of little meaning. V and J are TRBV5-5 and TRBJ2-1; 9 bases agree with TRBD2. Germline V gene sequence: CDR1 SGHKS, CDR2 YYEKEE (reference sequence). This CDR3 comprises 15 residues. After removal of 1 base from V and 9 bases from J, the junction contained 8 bases not matched to a gene. CDR3: CASSLRGTSSGEQFF. The CDR3 DNA reads TGTGCCAGCAGCTTGAGGGGGACTAGCTCGGGTGAGCAGTTCTTC.

This clonotype was detected ten times or more. Within a library made for alpha chains, this beta chain is off target, and its count is uninformative. The V call is TRBV5-1, the J call TRBJ2-3; D might be TRBD2 (6 bases). CDR1 is SGHRS, CDR2 YFSETQ, per germline. The CDR3 has 16 amino acids. Trimming took off 4 bases at V and 0 bases at J, with 15 bases between the two ends. The CDR3: CASSGGLLSSTDTQYF. The DNA for the CDR3 is TGCGCCAGCAGCGGTGGACTACTATCTAGCACAGATACGCAGTATTTT. Drawing the rest from reference TRBV5-1 and TRBJ2-3, the complete variable domain is KAGVTQTPRYLIKTRGQQVTLSCSPISGHRSVSWYQQTPGQGLQFLFEYFSETQRNKGNFPGRFSGRQFSNSRSEMNVSTLELGDSALYLCASSGGLLSSTDTQYFGPGTRLTVL.

This clonotype was counted ten times or more. The library was prepared for alpha chains; this beta chain is a stray read, so its frequency means little. J is TRBJ2-1 and V is TRBV27; D gene ambiguous. The V and J ends lost 3 bases and 7 bases respectively, with 13 bases between them. The germline V gene has CDR1 MNHEY and CDR2 SMNVEV (reference sequence). This CDR3 contains 14 residues. CDR3 in amino acids: CASSFGSSLNEQFF. CDR3 bases: TGTGCCAGCAGTTTCGGGTCCTCGCTGAATGAGCAGTTCTTC.

This clonotype was found many times. This beta chain lies outside the target of a library built for alpha chains; its clone size means little. The chain employs TRBV2 and TRBJ2-2; no reliable D call. Trimming cost V 3 bases and J 1 base, with 6 bases left between them. Germline V gene data show CDR1 as SNHLY and CDR2 as FYNNEI. The CDR3 length is 14 residues. The CDR3 DNA follows: TGTGCCAGCAGTGATAGGGAGAACACCGGGGAGCTGTTTTTT. This gives the protein CASSDRENTGELFF.

This clonotype occurred many times. This beta chain is off target for a library built for alpha chains, so its abundance means little. The rearrangement links TRBV27 to TRBJ2-7; 10 bases line up with TRBD1. Germline-derived CDR1 and CDR2 are MNHEY and SMNVEV (reference sequence). CDR3 size: 16 residues. V was clipped by 5 bases and J by 1 base; unmatched bases: 8. This CDR3 reads CASSTWTGGLSYEQYF. CDR3 nucleotide sequence: TGTGCCAGCAGTACCTGGACAGGGGGTCTTTCCTACGAGCAGTACTTC.